This T cell receptor beta chain was recovered during a study of cytomegalovirus exposure and HLA in healthy donors. The PCR made use of 60 Vbeta and 13 Jbeta primers. Per the original data handling: A follow-up analysis tallied some 80 million unique TCR beta chains, roughly 10 million shared. Assay used: immunoSEQ multiplex PCR; TCRdb lists only in-frame clones, some missing. V and J calls and clone size come straight from that table; D and trimming were deduced from the DNA. The sample lists 210,000 or so clones; approximately 85% were seen once. The TCR originated in a girl aged 2-9 years in good health and CMV-seronegative. Specimen: PBMCs.

Here the CDR3 reads CASSLGGDNEQFF. Written as DNA, the CDR3 is TGCGCCAGCAGCTTGGGGGGGGACAATGAGCAGTTCTTC. The chain recombines TRBV5-1 with TRBJ2-1, with D perhaps TRBD2 (6 bases). V was shortened by 0 bases and J by 5 bases, with 6 bases between the two germline ends. This CDR3 has 13 amino acids. Germline loops: CDR1 SGHRS, CDR2 YFSETQ. The whole variable domain, remainder taken from reference TRBV5-1 and TRBJ2-1, is KAGVTQTPRYLIKTRGQQVTLSCSPISGHRSVSWYQQTPGQGLQFLFEYFSETQRNKGNFPGRFSGRQFSNSRSEMNVSTLELGDSALYLCASSLGGDNEQFFGPGTRLTVL.